The 2 T cell receptor beta chains in this list originate from one sample, sequenced in a study of T-cell reconstitution after alpha-beta-depleted transplantation in children. Unique molecular identifiers were incorporated when the TCRbeta library was constructed. TCRdb used MiXCR to reprocess the PCR reads, holding one entry per CDR3 protein. Among fewer than 350,000 distinct CDR3 sequences, about 9.4% were seen once, and the ten largest hold 7.5%. The specimen comprised PBMCs, sampled before TCRalphabeta/CD19-depleted stem cell transplant. These TCRs come from a boy in the first two years of life with acute myeloid leukemia, due to receive a stem cell transplant.

This CDR3 reads CATSREGRGAQETQYF. DNA for the CDR3: TGTGCCACCAGCAGAGAAGGGCGGGGAGCCCAAGAGACCCAGTACTTC. This chain joins TRBV15 and TRBJ2-5, with D possibly matching TRBD2 (6 bases). V was pared by 0 bases and J by 1 base, with 12 bases between. Germline V lookup: CDR1 LNHNV, CDR2 YYDKDF (reference sequence). The CDR3 is made up of 16 amino acids.

The rearrangement uses TRBV7-8 and TRBJ1-1; no firm D call. This CDR3 has 13 residues. V gave up 6 bases and J gave up 1 base, with 9 bases separating them. Germline V gene data show CDR1 as SGHVS and CDR2 as FQNEAQ. The CDR3 sequence: CASSLISNTEAFF. As DNA, the CDR3 is TGTGCCAGCAGTCTAATTTCGAACACTGAAGCTTTCTTT.